Included here is one T cell receptor beta chain sequence, with context. Antigen unknown. The sample is drawn from a study of a mutant IDH1 vaccine in newly diagnosed glioma. Study outcomes and limitations: The vaccine induced immune responses, and these occurred in about 95% of patients.

CDR3 length: 15 residues. V was pared by 1 base and J by 1 base, with 10 bases between. Germline CDR1 SEHNR, CDR2 FQNEAQ (reference sequence). The method was immunoSEQ multiplex PCR; TCRdb's version includes in-frame clones alone and lacks a portion of them. The sample carries 44,000 or so clones, around 81% recorded once. The time point denotes: week 35, safety follow-up. Vaccine doses each comprised 300 ug of mutant IDH1 20-mer peptide, with topical imiquimod. Eight vaccinations reached patients in weeks 1, 3, 5, 7, 11, 15, 19 and 23. The V and J genes are TRBV7-9 and TRBJ2-5, with D possibly matching TRBD1 (5 bases). The sequence came from a woman aged 40 to 49 with glioma. Some clones in this sample may be carry-over from other donors' samples. Sequenced here: PBMCs, sampled from a glioma patient whose treatment included an IDH1 peptide vaccine. The CDR3 protein is CASSLGRVSQETQYF. In DNA, the CDR3 is TGTGCCAGCAGCTTAGGCAGGGTCTCCCAAGAGACCCAGTACTTC.